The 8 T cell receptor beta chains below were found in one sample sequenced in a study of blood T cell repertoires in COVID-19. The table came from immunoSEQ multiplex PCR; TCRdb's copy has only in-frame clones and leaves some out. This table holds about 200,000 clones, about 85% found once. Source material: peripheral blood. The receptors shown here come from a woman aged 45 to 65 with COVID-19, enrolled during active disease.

The CDR3 protein is CASTTGGITGNTIYF. The DNA for the CDR3 is TGCGCCAGCACAACAGGGGGAATTACTGGAAACACCATATATTTT. The chain employs TRBV10-2 and TRBJ1-3; TRBD1 matches at 8 bases. V shed 7 bases, J shed 2 bases, and the junction held 7 bases outside the gene matches. Germline CDR1 and CDR2: WSHSY and SAAADI. This CDR3 comprises 15 residues.

CDR3 sequence (DNA): TGTGCCAGCAGTAGGGGCGGACATGGCTACACCTTC. Translating gives CASSRGGHGYTF. The chain joins TRBV6-4 to TRBJ1-2, with a tentative D call TRBD1 (5 bases). V was cut by 5 bases and J by 6 bases, with 10 bases left in between. Germline V gives CDR1 MRHNA, CDR2 SNTAGT. CDR3 length: 12 residues.

For the CDR3, the DNA is TGCGCCAGCAGTTCGGACAGCAACTATGGCTACACCTTC. Protein sequence: CASSSDSNYGYTF. V is TRBV10-1 and J is TRBJ1-2; D is perhaps TRBD1 (6 bases). Deletions cut 5 bases from V and 2 bases from J, with 9 bases between. Per germline, CDR1 WNHNN and CDR2 SYGVQD (reference sequence). The CDR3 is 13 residues long.

The DNA for the CDR3 is TGTGCCAGCAGCGATGTGACAGGGTCGAACTATGGCTACACCTTC. Translated: CASSDVTGSNYGYTF. This chain uses TRBV5-6 with TRBJ1-2; 7 bases are shared with TRBD1. CDR1 is SGHDT, CDR2 YYEEEE, per germline. The CDR3 length is 15 residues. J lost 2 bases, V lost 4 bases, and 8 bases had no gene match.

The CDR3 DNA sequence: TGTGCCAGCAGTTTATTAACCGGGGAGCTGTTTTTT. This translates into CASSLLTGELFF. The chain couples TRBV27 to TRBJ2-2; no clear D gene. The CDR3 sequence is 12 residues long. Trimming left V 1 base short and J 5 bases short, with 2 bases between. Germline V gives CDR1 MNHEY, CDR2 SMNVEV (reference sequence).

The CDR3 protein is CASSSHLQGVYTF. CDR3 bases: TGTGCCAGCAGCTCACACCTACAGGGGGTTTACACCTTC. V gene TRBV7-8 combines with J gene TRBJ1-2, with 8 bases matching TRBD1. Germline V gives CDR1 SGHVS, CDR2 FQNEAQ. The CDR3 has 13 residues. V lost 4 bases to trimming and J lost 11 bases; unmatched junction nucleotides: 9.

The CDR3 DNA is TGTGCCAGCAGCCAAGATGACGCGGGGGGCCTTTACGAGCAGTACTTC. Encoded protein: CASSQDDAGGLYEQYF. This chain uses TRBV3-1 (or the pseudogene TRBV3-2) with TRBJ2-7; 8 bases align to TRBD2. V lost 0 bases and J lost 4; bases outside the gene matches: 8. Germline V gives CDR1 LGHDT, CDR2 YNNKEL (reference sequence). The CDR3 length is 16 residues.

In DNA, the CDR3 is TGTGCCAGCAGTTTATGGGGGACAGGGGACACTGAAGCTTTCTTT. Its translation is CASSLWGTGDTEAFF. This chain joins TRBV28 and TRBJ1-1, with 10 positions matching TRBD1. V gave up 0 bases and J gave up 3 bases; unmatched junction bases: 1. Germline V gene lookup returns CDR1 MDHEN and CDR2 SYDVKM. The CDR3 is made up of 15 amino acids.